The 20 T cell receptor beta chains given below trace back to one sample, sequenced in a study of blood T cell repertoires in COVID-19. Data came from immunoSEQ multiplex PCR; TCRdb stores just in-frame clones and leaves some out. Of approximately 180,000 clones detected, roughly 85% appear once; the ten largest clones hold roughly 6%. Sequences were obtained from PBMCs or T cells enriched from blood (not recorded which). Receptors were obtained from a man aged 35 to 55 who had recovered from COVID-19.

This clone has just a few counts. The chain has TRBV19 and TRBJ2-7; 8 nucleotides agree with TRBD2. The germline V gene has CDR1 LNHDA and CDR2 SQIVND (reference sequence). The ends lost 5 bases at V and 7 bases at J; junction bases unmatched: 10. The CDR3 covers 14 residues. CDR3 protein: CASSLLAATGEQYF. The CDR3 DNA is TGTGCCAGTAGTCTACTAGCGGCCACCGGGGAGCAGTACTTC.

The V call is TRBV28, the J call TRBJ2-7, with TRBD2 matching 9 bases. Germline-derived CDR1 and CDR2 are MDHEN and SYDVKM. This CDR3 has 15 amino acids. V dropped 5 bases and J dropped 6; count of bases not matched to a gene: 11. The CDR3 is CASSPLGAGGREQYF. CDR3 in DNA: TGTGCCAGCAGTCCCCTCGGGGCGGGAGGGCGCGAGCAGTACTTC. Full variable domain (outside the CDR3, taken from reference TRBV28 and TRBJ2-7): DVKVTQSSRYLVKRTGEKVFLECVQDMDHENMFWYRQDPGLGLRLIYFSYDVKMKEKGDIPEGYSVSREKKERFSLILESASTNQTSMYLCASSPLGAGGREQYFGPGTRLTVT.

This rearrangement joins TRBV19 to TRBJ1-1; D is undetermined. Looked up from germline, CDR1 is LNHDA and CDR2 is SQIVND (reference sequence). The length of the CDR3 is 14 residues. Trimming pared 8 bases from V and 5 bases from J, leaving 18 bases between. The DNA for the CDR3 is TGTGCCAGTGTGCCGGCGGGGAGAGGAACTGAAGCTTTCTTT. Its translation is CASVPAGRGTEAFF.

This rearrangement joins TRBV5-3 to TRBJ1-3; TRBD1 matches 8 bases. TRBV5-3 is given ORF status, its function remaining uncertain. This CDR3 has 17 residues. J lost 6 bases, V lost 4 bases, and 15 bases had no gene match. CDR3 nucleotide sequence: TGTGCCAGAAGCCTTGCCTCCTCGACAGGGGACCCAAACACCATATATTTT. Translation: CARSLASSTGDPNTIYF.

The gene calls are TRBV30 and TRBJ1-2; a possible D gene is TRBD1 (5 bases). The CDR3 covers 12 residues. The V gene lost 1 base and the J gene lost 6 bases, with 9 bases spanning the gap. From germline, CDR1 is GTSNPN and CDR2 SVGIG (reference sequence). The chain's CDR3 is CAWSGAGDGYTF. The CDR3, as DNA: TGTGCCTGGAGTGGAGCGGGGGATGGCTACACCTTC.

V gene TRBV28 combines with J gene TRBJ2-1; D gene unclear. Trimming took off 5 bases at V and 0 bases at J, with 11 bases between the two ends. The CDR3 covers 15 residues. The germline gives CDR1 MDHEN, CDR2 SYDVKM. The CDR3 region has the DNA TGTGCCAGCAGTCCGCATAGGAGCTCCTACAATGAGCAGTTCTTC. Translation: CASSPHRSSYNEQFF.

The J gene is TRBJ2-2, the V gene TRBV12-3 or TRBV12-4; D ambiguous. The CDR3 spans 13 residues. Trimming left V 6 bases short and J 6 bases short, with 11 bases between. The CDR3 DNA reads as TGTGCCAGCAGATCGACATGGGCCGGGGAGCTGTTTTTT. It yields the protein CASRSTWAGELFF.

CDR3 DNA sequence: TGTGCCAGCAGCCGACTGACAGACCTGAACACTGAAGCTTTCTTT. Translation gives CASSRLTDLNTEAFF. This chain links TRBV3-1 (or the pseudogene TRBV3-2) with TRBJ1-1, with D perhaps matching TRBD1 (5 bases). This CDR3 comprises 15 residues. Deletions cut 4 bases from V and 0 bases from J, with 12 bases between. CDR1 LGHDT and CDR2 YNNKEL come from the germline V gene (reference sequence).

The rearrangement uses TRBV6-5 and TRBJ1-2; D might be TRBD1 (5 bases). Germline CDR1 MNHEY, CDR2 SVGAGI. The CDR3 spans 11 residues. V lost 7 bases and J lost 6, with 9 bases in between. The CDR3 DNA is TGTGCCAGCATCGAAGGGGATGGCTACACCTTC. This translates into CASIEGDGYTF.

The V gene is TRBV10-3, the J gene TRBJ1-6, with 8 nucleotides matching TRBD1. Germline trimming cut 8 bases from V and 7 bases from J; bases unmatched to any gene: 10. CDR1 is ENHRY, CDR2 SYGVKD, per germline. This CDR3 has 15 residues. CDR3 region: CAIATTGDRNSPLHF. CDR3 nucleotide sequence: TGTGCCATCGCCACGACAGGGGACCGGAATTCACCCCTCCACTTT.

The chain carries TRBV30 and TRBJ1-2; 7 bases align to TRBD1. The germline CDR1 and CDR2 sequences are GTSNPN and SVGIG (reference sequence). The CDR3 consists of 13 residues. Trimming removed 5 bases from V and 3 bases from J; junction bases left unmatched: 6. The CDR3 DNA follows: TGTGCCTGGTCGACAGGGATCGACTATGGCTACACCTTC. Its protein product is CAWSTGIDYGYTF.

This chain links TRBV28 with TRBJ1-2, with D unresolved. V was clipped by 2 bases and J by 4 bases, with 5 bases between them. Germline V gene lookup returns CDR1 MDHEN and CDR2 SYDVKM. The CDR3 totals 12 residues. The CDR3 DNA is TGTGCCAGCAGTTTAAAAGCCTATGGCTACACCTTC. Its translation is CASSLKAYGYTF.

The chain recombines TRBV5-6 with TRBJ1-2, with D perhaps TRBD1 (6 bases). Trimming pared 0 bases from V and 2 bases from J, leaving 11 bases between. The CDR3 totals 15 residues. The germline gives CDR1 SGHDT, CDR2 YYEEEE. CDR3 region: CASSLGAGANYGYTF. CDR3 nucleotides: TGTGCCAGCAGCTTGGGAGCAGGGGCGAACTATGGCTACACCTTC.

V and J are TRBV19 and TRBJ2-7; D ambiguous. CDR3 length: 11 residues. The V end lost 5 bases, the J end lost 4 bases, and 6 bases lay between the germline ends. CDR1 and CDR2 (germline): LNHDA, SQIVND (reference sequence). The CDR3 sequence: CASSERYEQYF. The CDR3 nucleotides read TGTGCCAGTAGTGAACGGTACGAGCAGTACTTC.

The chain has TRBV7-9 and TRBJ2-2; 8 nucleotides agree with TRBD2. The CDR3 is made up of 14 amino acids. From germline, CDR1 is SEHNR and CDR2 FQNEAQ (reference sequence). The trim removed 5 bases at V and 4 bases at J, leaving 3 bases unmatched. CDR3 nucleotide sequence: TGTGCCAGCAGCCCCGGGGGGGGCACCGGGGAGCTGTTTTTT. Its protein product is CASSPGGGTGELFF.

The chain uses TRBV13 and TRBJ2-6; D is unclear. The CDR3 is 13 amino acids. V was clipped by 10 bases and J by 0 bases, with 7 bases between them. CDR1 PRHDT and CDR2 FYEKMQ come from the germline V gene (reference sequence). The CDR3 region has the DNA TGTGCCACCCTAGACTCTGGGGCCAACGTCCTGACTTTC. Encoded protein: CATLDSGANVLTF. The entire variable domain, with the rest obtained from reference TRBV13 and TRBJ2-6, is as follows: AAGVIQSPRHLIKEKRETATLKCYPIPRHDTVYWYQQGPGQDPQFLISFYEKMQSDKGSIPDRFSAQQFSDYHSELNMSSLELGDSALYFCATLDSGANVLTFGAGSRLTVL.

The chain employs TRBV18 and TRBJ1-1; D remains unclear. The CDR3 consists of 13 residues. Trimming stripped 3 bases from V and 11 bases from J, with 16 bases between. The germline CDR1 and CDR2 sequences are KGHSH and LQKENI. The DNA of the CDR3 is TGTGCCAGCTCACCGGGAGCAGCCGATCGGGCTTTCTTT. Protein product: CASSPGAADRAFF.

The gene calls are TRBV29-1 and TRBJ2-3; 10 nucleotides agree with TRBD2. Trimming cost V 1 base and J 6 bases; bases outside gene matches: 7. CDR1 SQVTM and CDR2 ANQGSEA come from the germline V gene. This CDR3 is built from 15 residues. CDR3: CSVEGSGGPGDTQYF. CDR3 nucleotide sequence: TGCAGCGTTGAAGGTAGCGGGGGGCCAGGGGATACGCAGTATTTT.

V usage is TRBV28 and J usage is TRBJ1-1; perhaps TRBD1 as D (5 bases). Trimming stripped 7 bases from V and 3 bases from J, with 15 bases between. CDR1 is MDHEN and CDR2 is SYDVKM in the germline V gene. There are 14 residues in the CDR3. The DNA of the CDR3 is TGTGCCAGCACCTCCGGGGGAAAGGACACTGAAGCTTTCTTT. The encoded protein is CASTSGGKDTEAFF.

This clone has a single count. The CDR3 sequence is CASSNRGPGYEQYF. CDR3 in DNA: TGTGCCAGCAGTAACAGGGGGCCGGGCTACGAGCAGTACTTC. The rearrangement joins TRBV27 to TRBJ2-7; 9 bases match TRBD1. CDR3 length: 14 amino acids. With V trimmed by 5 bases and J by 3 bases, 5 bases remained unmatched. CDR1 MNHEY and CDR2 SMNVEV come from the germline V gene (reference sequence).